This T cell receptor beta chain was found in a study of T cells after yellow fever vaccination. Overall study findings and caveats: Post-booster reappearance was seen for most primary-vaccination clones (roughly 96% CD4, roughly 91% CD8).

Trimming took 7 bases from V and 6 from J, leaving 11 bases between them. CDR1 is DFQATT, CDR2 SNEGSKA, per germline (reference sequence). This CDR3 comprises 11 residues. TCRdb re-called the 5' RACE reads through MiXCR, storing one row per CDR3 protein. The repertoire holds about 400,000 distinct CDR3 sequences, with 6.2% as singletons. This clonotype was seen repeatedly, ten times or more. No antigen is known for it. This sample comprised PBMCs, obtained 5 days after the yellow fever booster vaccination. The source is a young man who received the YFV17D yellow fever vaccine. The chain combines TRBV20-1 with TRBJ2-3, with D uncertain. In DNA, the CDR3 is TGCAGTGGGAGCCTCCGGGATACGCAGTATTTT. Its translation: CSGSLRDTQYF.